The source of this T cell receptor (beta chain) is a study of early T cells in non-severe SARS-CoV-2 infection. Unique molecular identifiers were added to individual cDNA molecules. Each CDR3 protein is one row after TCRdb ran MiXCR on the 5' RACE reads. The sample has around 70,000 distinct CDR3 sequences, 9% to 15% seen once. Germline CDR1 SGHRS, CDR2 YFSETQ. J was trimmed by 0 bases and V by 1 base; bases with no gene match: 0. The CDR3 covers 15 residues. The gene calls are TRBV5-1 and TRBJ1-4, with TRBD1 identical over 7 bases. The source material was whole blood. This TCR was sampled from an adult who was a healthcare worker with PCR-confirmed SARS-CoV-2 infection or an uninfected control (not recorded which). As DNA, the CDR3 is TGCGCCAGCAGCTTGCAGGGGGCAACTAATGAAAAACTGTTTTTT. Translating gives CASSLQGATNEKLFF.